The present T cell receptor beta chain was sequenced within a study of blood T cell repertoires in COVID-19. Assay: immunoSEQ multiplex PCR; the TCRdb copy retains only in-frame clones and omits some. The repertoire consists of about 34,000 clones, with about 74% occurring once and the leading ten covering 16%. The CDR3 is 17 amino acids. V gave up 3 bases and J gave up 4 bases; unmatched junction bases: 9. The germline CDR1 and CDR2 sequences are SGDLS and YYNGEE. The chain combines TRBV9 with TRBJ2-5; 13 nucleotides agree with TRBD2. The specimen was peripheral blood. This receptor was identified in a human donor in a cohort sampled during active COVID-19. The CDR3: CASSAQGRLAGGETQYF. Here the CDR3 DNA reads TGTGCCAGCAGCGCACAGGGGAGACTAGCGGGAGGAGAGACCCAGTACTTC.